What follows describes a single T cell receptor beta chain. Cohort placement rested on clinical history that participants reported themselves. These data originate in a study of blood T cell repertoires in COVID-19. Study as a whole: T cells, B-cell-depleted T cells, or PBMCs provided the cDNA or gDNA that served as material.

The CDR3 is made up of 14 amino acids. CDR1 is LNHNV, CDR2 YYDKDF, per germline (reference sequence). Deletions cut 2 bases from V and 5 bases from J, with 12 bases between. The data were produced by immunoSEQ multiplex PCR, yet TCRdb's version contains in-frame clones alone and is incomplete. In the table there are over 250,000 clones, roughly 90% of which are singletons. The sequenced sample consisted of PBMCs or T cells enriched from blood (not recorded which). The V gene is TRBV15, the J gene TRBJ2-5; D not resolved. The receptor's source is a woman between 45 and 65 years old who had recovered from COVID-19. The CDR3: CATSRTVDGETQYF. The CDR3 DNA reads TGTGCCACCAGCAGAACGGTTGACGGGGAGACCCAGTACTTC.